This T cell receptor (beta chain) was profiled in a study of shared clonotypes between healthy human individuals. Worth noting for this clone: Antigen specificity is unknown.

The deep-level immunoSEQ assay was used. TCRdb's table, derived via immunoSEQ multiplex PCR, lists solely in-frame clones and lacks some. The sample holds 1,400,000 or so clones, about 98.5% seen once. V shed 3 bases and J shed 6 bases, with 20 bases lying between them. This CDR3 has 17 amino acids. Germline assignment: CDR1 KGHSH and CDR2 LQKENI. Whole-study findings and limits: Clonotypes not shared had lower generation probabilities than those common to all four donors. A handful of donors showed sharing of 4.5% to 6% of naive CD4 clonotypes.

The donors were all Caucasian adults (living in Nashville, Tennessee). This receptor was obtained from a young man in good health. The sequenced sample was naive CD4+ T cells sorted from blood. Subset of the sample: CD45RA+ positively selected. This chain links TRBV18 with TRBJ1-4; D is unclear. The CDR3 nucleotides are TGTGCCAGCTCACCTTTTGGGATCCCTCAATCATATGAAAAACTGTTTTTT. Translation gives CASSPFGIPQSYEKLFF.